The next 3 T cell receptor beta chains were all read from a single sample in a study of blood T cell repertoires in COVID-19. Only in-frame clones appear in the TCRdb table, and some are missing; sequencing was by immunoSEQ multiplex PCR. The sample gives some 76,000 clones, roughly 91% of which show up once; under 13% is in the top ten. Input material: peripheral blood. These receptors were collected from a woman aged 18-35 years with acute or convalescent COVID-19.

This chain links TRBV9 with TRBJ1-1; D not certain. Trimming took 0 bases from V and 7 from J, leaving 10 bases between them. CDR1 is SGDLS and CDR2 is YYNGEE in the germline V gene. The CDR3 loop spans 13 amino acids. CDR3 region: CASSVGPGDEAFF. The CDR3, as DNA: TGTGCCAGCAGCGTAGGGCCCGGGGATGAAGCTTTCTTT.

The rearrangement joins TRBV4-1 to TRBJ1-4, with D hard to call. Per germline, CDR1 MGHRA and CDR2 YSYEKL. V was shortened by 1 base and J by 7 bases, with 13 bases between the two germline ends. The CDR3 sequence is 15 residues long. As DNA, the CDR3 is TGCGCCAGCAGCCAAGGGGGAGCCGAGGGTGAAAAACTGTTTTTT. Translation gives CASSQGGAEGEKLFF.

The chain recombines TRBV7-2 with TRBJ2-1, with 10 bases matching TRBD2. From germline, CDR1 is SGHTA and CDR2 FQGNSA. The trim removed 5 bases at V and 1 base at J, leaving 2 bases unmatched. This CDR3 has 15 amino acids. This CDR3 is CASSLSGGSYNEQFF. The CDR3 coding sequence is TGTGCCAGCAGCCTTAGCGGGGGGTCCTACAATGAGCAGTTCTTC.